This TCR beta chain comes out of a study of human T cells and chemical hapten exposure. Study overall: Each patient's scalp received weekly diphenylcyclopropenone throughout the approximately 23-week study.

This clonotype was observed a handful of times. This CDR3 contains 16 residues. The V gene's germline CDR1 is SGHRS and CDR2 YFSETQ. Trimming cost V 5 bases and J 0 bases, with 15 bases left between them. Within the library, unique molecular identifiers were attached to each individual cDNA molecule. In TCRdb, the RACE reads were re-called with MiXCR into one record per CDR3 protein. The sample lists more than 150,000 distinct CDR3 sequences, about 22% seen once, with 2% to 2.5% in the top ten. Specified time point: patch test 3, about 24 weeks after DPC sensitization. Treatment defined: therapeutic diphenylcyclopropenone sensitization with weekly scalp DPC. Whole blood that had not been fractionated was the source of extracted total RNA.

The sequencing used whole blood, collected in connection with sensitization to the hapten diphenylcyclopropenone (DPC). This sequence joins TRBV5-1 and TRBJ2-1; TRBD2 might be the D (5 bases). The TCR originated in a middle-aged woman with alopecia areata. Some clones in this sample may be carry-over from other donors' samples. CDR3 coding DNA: TGCGCCAGCAGGGGAGATACCGGAAGCTCCTACAATGAGCAGTTCTTC. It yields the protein CASRGDTGSSYNEQFF.